Listed below are T cell receptor beta chains from one sample, sequenced in a study of blood T cell repertoires in COVID-19. Generated by immunoSEQ multiplex PCR, the TCRdb table keeps only in-frame clones and is missing some. Of about 210,000 clones listed, around 84% are singletons. Sequencing was carried out using PBMCs or T cells enriched from blood (not recorded which). The receptor set was obtained from a man aged 30 to 45 with acute COVID-19. Each CDR3 is given with its conserved first and last residue. A D gene is named only where the DNA matches it firmly. Clone size is not always given. Where it is, it says once, few, many or a class for expanded clones.

V gene,D gene,J gene,clone size,CDR3 length,CDR3 protein,CDR3 DNA
TRBV6-5,TRBD2,TRBJ2-7,NA,15,CASSQLAGGVNEQYF,TGTGCCAGCAGCCAACTAGCGGGGGGCGTCAACGAGCAGTACTTC
TRBV30,NA,TRBJ1-6,NA,13,CAWSGQEHSPLHF,TGTGCCTGGAGTGGACAGGAACATTCACCCCTCCACTTT
TRBV9,NA,TRBJ1-2,NA,12,CASSVEGGGYTF,TGTGCCAGCAGCGTAGAAGGGGGAGGCTACACCTTC
TRBV11-1,TRBD1,TRBJ1-3,NA,16,CASSLSQGASGNTIYF,TGTGCCAGCAGCTTATCACAGGGGGCCTCTGGAAACACCATATATTTT
TRBV2,TRBD2,TRBJ2-7,NA,15,CASSPSGGRPYEQYF,TGTGCCAGCAGCCCAAGCGGGGGCCGTCCCTACGAGCAGTACTTC
TRBV5-6,TRBD1,TRBJ1-2,NA,13,CASSLGTGRGYTF,TGTGCCAGCAGCCTGGGGACAGGGAGAGGCTACACCTTC
TRBV9,TRBD2,TRBJ2-3,NA,18,CASSGRGDSGVRPHTQYF,TGTGCCAGCAGCGGACGAGGAGATAGCGGGGTTAGGCCTCATACGCAGTATTTT
TRBV7-3,NA,TRBJ1-1,NA,13,CASSPGGRGEAFF,TGTGCCAGCAGCCCCGGGGGTAGGGGTGAAGCTTTCTTT
TRBV7-2,TRBD1,TRBJ1-2,few,14,CASSLQDRNYGYTF,TGTGCCAGCAGTTTACAGGACAGGAACTATGGCTACACCTTC
TRBV18,NA,TRBJ2-5,NA,16,CASSPPQGAQGETQYF,TGTGCCAGCTCACCACCCCAGGGTGCTCAAGGGGAGACCCAGTACTTC
TRBV27,NA,TRBJ1-6,NA,18,CASSLYSVSSSYNSPLHF,TGTGCCAGCAGTTTATATTCGGTTTCAAGCTCCTATAATTCACCCCTCCACTTT
TRBV28,TRBD1,TRBJ1-6,NA,16,CASSVLDRQGGSPLHF,TGTGCCAGCAGTGTACTAGATCGACAGGGTGGGTCACCCCTCCACTTT
TRBV27,TRBD2,TRBJ2-3,NA,15,CASTLTSAKSDTQYF,TGTGCCAGCACCTTGACTAGCGCGAAGTCAGATACGCAGTATTTT
TRBV13,TRBD1,TRBJ1-1,NA,16,CASSHMTGSKDTEAFF,TGTGCCAGCAGCCACATGACAGGGTCGAAGGACACTGAAGCTTTCTTT
TRBV10-2,TRBD1,TRBJ2-5,NA,12,CASSVTGGDQYF,TGCGCCAGCAGTGTTACAGGGGGAGACCAGTACTTC
TRBV11-2,NA,TRBJ1-4,few,16,CASSLLFTGTNEKLFF,TGTGCCAGCAGCTTACTCTTTACGGGGACTAATGAAAAACTGTTTTTT
TRBV6-5,NA,TRBJ1-2,NA,14,CASSYSSGKGGYTF,TGTGCCAGCAGTTACTCGTCCGGGAAAGGTGGCTACACCTTC
TRBV3-1/TRBV3-2,NA,TRBJ1-1,NA,13,CASKESGNTEAFF,TGTGCCAGCAAAGAATCGGGGAACACTGAAGCTTTCTTT
TRBV20-1,NA,TRBJ2-7,NA,11,CSARDPDEQYF,TGCAGTGCTAGAGATCCTGACGAGCAGTACTTC
TRBV11-2,TRBD1,TRBJ1-2,NA,16,CASSLGDWTGDYGYTF,TGTGCCAGCAGCTTAGGAGACTGGACAGGGGACTATGGCTACACCTTC
TRBV10-2,TRBD2,TRBJ2-7,NA,12,CASRGGTSGGAF,TGCGCCAGCAGGGGAGGGACTAGCGGGGGGGCCTTC
TRBV7-9,NA,TRBJ1-4,NA,14,CASSLGGENEKLFF,TGTGCCAGCAGCTTAGGGGGGGAGAATGAAAAACTGTTTTTT
TRBV7-2,TRBD1,TRBJ1-2,NA,18,CASSLGSGSRTGIYGYTF,TGTGCCAGCAGCTTAGGTTCGGGTAGTAGGACAGGAATCTATGGCTACACCTTC
TRBV12-5,NA,TRBJ1-4,NA,14,CASGLYGSSEKLFF,TGTGCTAGTGGTTTGTACGGGTCGAGCGAAAAACTGTTTTTT
TRBV6-5,NA,TRBJ2-5,NA,13,CASSYSTLETQYF,TGTGCCAGCAGTTACTCGACTCTCGAGACCCAGTACTTC
TRBV2,TRBD1,TRBJ1-6,NA,16,CASSPRTGQSYSPLHF,TGTGCCAGCAGCCCTAGGACAGGCCAAAGTTATTCACCCCTCCACTTT
TRBV6-5,TRBD2,TRBJ2-7,few,13,CASSETSGGAAYF,TGTGCCAGCTCCGAGACTAGCGGGGGGGCCGCGTACTTC